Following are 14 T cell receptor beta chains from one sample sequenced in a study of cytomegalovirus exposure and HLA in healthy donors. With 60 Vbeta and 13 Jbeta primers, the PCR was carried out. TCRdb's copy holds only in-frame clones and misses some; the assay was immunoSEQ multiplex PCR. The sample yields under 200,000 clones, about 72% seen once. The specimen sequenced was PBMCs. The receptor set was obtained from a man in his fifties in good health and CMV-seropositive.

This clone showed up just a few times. As DNA, the CDR3 is TGTGCCAGCAGCTTTGCCCTCGGTTCGACCGGGGAGCTGTTTTTT. Encoded protein: CASSFALGSTGELFF. The chain is built from TRBV5-4 and TRBJ2-2, with D unresolved. The CDR3 runs to 15 residues. Trimming pared 2 bases from V and 5 bases from J, leaving 13 bases between. Germline CDR1 SGHNT, CDR2 YYREEE (reference sequence).

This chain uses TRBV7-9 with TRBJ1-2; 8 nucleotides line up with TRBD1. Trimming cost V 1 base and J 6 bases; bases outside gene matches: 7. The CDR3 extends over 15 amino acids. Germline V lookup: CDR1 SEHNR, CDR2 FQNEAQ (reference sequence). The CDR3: CASSLGTQGVNGYTF. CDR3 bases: TGTGCCAGCAGCTTAGGAACACAGGGGGTGAATGGCTACACCTTC.

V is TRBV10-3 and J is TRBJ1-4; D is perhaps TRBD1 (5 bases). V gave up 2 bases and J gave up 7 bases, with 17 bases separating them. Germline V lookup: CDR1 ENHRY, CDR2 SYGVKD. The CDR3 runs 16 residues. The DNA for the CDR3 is TGTGCCATCAGTGAGCATCAGCAGGGTCGAGGTGAAAAACTGTTTTTT. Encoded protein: CAISEHQQGRGEKLFF.

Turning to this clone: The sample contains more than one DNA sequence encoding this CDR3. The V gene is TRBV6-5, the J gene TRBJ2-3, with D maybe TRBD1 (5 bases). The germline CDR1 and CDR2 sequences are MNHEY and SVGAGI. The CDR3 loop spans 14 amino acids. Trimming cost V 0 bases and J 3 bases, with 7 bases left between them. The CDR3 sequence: CASSYSTVTDTQYF. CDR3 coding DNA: TGTGCCAGCAGTTACTCGACAGTTACAGATACGCAGTATTTT.

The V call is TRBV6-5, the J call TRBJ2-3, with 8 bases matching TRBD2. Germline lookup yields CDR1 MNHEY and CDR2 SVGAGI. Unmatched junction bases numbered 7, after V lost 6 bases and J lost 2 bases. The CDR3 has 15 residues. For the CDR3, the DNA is TGTGCCAGCAGATTTACTAGCGGATACACAGATACGCAGTATTTT. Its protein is CASRFTSGYTDTQYF.

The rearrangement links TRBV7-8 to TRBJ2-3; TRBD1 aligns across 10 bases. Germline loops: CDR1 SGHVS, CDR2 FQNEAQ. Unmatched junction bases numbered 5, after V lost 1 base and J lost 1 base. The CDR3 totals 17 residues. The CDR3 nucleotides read TGTGCCAGCAGCTTAGGGGACAGGGGCCGGGGCACAGATACGCAGTATTTT. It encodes CASSLGDRGRGTDTQYF.

The CDR3 coding sequence is TGCGCCAGCAGCCTCCTGGGCAGAAACACTGAAGCTTTCTTT. It codes for CASSLLGRNTEAFF. This chain connects TRBV4-1 to TRBJ1-1; D not certain. CDR3 length: 14 residues. Deletions cut 4 bases from V and 2 bases from J, with 11 bases between. Germline V gene data show CDR1 as MGHRA and CDR2 as YSYEKL.

The CDR3 region is CASSQDSSSYNSPLHF. CDR3 nucleotides: TGCGCCAGCAGCCAAGACTCCAGCTCCTATAATTCACCCCTCCACTTT. This rearrangement joins TRBV4-1 to TRBJ1-6; no firm D call. From germline, CDR1 is MGHRA and CDR2 YSYEKL. The CDR3 is 16 residues long. V lost 0 bases, J lost 0 bases, and 6 bases lay in between.

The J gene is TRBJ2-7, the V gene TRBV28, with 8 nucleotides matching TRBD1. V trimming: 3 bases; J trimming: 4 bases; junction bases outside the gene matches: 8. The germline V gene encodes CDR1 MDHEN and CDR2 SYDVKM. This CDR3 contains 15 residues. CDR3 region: CASSFPNRGSYEQYF. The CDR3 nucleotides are TGTGCCAGCAGTTTCCCGAACAGGGGGTCGTACGAGCAGTACTTC.

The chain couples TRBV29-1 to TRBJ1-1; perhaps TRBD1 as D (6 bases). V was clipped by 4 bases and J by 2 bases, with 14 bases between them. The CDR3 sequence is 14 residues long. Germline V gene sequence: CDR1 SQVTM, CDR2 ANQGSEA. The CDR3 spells CSVGGQGRNTEAFF. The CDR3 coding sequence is TGCAGCGTTGGTGGGCAGGGGCGAAACACTGAAGCTTTCTTT.

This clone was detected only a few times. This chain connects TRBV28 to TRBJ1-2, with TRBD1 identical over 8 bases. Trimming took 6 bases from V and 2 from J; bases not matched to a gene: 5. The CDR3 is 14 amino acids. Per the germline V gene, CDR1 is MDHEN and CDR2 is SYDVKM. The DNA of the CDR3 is TGTGCCAGCAGGTGGCAGGGGGCGAACTATGGCTACACCTTC. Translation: CASRWQGANYGYTF.

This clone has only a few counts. CDR3 DNA: TGTGCCAGCAGTTTAGACTTCGGACAGGGCTATGGCTACACCTTC. Amino acids: CASSLDFGQGYGYTF. The V and J genes are TRBV27 and TRBJ1-2; 8 positions agree with TRBD1. The V segment lost 2 bases and the J segment 4 bases; nucleotides outside the gene matches: 6. The CDR3 is 15 residues long. Germline lookup yields CDR1 MNHEY and CDR2 SMNVEV (reference sequence).

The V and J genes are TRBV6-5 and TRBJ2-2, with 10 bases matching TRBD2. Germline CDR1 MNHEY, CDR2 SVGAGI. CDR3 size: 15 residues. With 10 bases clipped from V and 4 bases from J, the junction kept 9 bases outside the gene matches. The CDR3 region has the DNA TGTGCCACCCGAGCGGGGGGGCTAGGCACCGGGGAGCTGTTTTTT. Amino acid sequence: CATRAGGLGTGELFF.

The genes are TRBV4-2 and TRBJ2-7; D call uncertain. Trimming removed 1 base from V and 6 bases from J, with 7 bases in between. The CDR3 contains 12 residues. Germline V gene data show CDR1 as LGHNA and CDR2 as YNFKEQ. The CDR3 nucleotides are TGTGCCAGCAGCCAAGGGCCGGGCGAGCAGTACTTC. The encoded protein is CASSQGPGEQYF.